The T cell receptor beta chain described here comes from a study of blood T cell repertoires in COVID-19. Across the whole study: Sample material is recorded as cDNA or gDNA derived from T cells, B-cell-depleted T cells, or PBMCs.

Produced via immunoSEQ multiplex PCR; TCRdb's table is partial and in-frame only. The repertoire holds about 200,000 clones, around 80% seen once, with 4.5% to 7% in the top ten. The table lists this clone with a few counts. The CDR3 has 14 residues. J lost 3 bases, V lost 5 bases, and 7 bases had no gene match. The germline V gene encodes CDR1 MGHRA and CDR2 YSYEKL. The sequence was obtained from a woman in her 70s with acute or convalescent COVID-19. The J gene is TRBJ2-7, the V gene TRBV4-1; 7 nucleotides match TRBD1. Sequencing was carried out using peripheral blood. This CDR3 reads CASSVDRDLYEQYF. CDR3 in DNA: TGCGCCAGCAGCGTAGACAGGGATCTCTACGAGCAGTACTTC.